This T cell receptor beta chain was documented in a study of T cells in Graves' hyperthyroidism and ophthalmopathy. For the study at large: Any treatment followed the collection of peripheral blood at initial diagnosis.

When ophthalmopathy did not progress within 18 months, Graves' hyperthyroidism was considered stable. TCR beta CDR3 regions were amplified from RNA transcripts. A set of HTBI primers served as the primers for a first-round RT-PCR of the TCR CDR3. TCRdb passed the multiplex PCR reads through MiXCR, listing each CDR3 protein once. The sample lists about 480,000 distinct CDR3 sequences, around 14% occurring once. Study observations and caveats: Blood samples included most of the expanded thyroid clonotypes exceeding 0.001. Ophthalmopathy onset followed model prediction by a median around six months.

Details on this clonotype: Its antigen remains unknown.

The CDR3 is made up of 15 amino acids. V was shortened by 1 base and J by 1 base, with 11 bases between the two germline ends. Germline values: CDR1 MGHRA, CDR2 YSYEKL. The sequencing input was blood. This rearrangement joins TRBV4-1 to TRBJ2-7, with D unresolved. The clonotype was recovered from a woman aged 18 to 35 with Graves' hyperthyroidism. The chain's CDR3 is CASSQVQRSSYEQYF. For the CDR3, the DNA is TGCGCCAGCAGCCAAGTCCAGCGCTCATCCTACGAGCAGTACTTC.